This T cell receptor (beta chain) was obtained from a study of OX40 agonist ivuxolimab in advanced cancers. Study context: Ivuxolimab, an antibody that agonizes OX40 (CD134), was administered to the patients. Earlier treatment with anti-PD-1, anti-PD-L1 or anti-CTLA-4 was permitted, and 30% to 40% had received some. Study-wide findings and caveats: Expansion of clones was among the lowest in partial responders at 0.1-3.0 mg/kg. Researchers report that CD8+ T cells had, on average, more expanded clones than CD4+.

Germline V gives CDR1 SGDLS, CDR2 YYNGEE. V was pared by 4 bases and J by 3 bases, with 13 bases between. The CDR3 is 14 amino acids. With respect to this clone: As yet, its antigen is unknown.

Profiled with immunoSEQ multiplex PCR; TCRdb holds only in-frame clones, not every one. The sample records 50,000 to 70,000 clones, 93% being singletons. The TCR comes from an adult with an advanced solid tumor such as melanoma, head and neck, liver or kidney cancer. This rearrangement joins TRBV9 to TRBJ1-1, with D perhaps TRBD1 (6 bases). Here the sequenced sample was CD4+ or CD8+ T cells sorted from blood, taken in a trial of the OX40 agonist ivuxolimab. The CDR3 coding sequence is TGTGCCAGCAGCTCCACAGGGCTGGACACTGAAGCTTTCTTT. Translated, it gives CASSSTGLDTEAFF.